This T cell receptor (beta chain) was recovered during a study of T cell clonotyping in hematopoietic cell transplantation. About the study: Recipients' pretransplant samples followed cytoreduction.

Sequenced by immunoSEQ multiplex PCR; TCRdb stores in-frame clones only, minus some. Among about 36,000 clones listed, 85% to 95% were seen once. Study-wide results and limits: Without cell sorting, CD4 versus CD8 contributions remain unresolved. Few recipient clonotypes overlapped donors; over 95% were de novo at given depth.

The time point denotes: recipient sample about 28 days before transplant, after cytoreduction. Samples: about 28 days before transplant, then days 30, 100 and 180 after. Turning to this clone: Its antigen is not identified.

CDR3 length: 16 residues. Trimming pared 7 bases from V and 1 base from J, leaving 21 bases between. CDR1 is SGHDT, CDR2 YYEEEE, per germline. The clonotype originates from a middle-aged man with chronic myeloid leukemia. Some clones in this sample may be carry-over from other donors' samples. Sample: peripheral blood mononuclear cells, taken before stem cell transplant. The chain carries TRBV5-6 and TRBJ2-7; D is possibly TRBD2 (7 bases). The CDR3 DNA reads as TGTGCCAGCGCCGACGGGGGGCCTTCACTATCCTACGAGCAGTACTTC. As protein: CASADGGPSLSYEQYF.